This T cell receptor (beta chain) was observed in a study of T cell responses to AZD1222 COVID-19 vaccine. Whole-study results and caveats: Donors in the cohort were predominantly white British and more often female, and clonal diversity was possibly underestimated. Two doses of AZD1222 preceded a rise in Spike-specific TCR breadth and depth. Across spike, vaccine-associated CD4 TCRs were found, dominant at 160-218 and 743-854. The study identified only five to seven AZD1222 recipients as seropositive at baseline.

Per the germline V gene, CDR1 is DFQATT and CDR2 is SNEGSKA (reference sequence). Losses at the gene ends were 3 bases for V and 2 bases for J; bases not matched to a gene: 3. The CDR3 length is 14 residues. Measured with immunoSEQ multiplex PCR; TCRdb has only the in-frame clones, and not every one. The sample yields about 150,000 clones, around 92% seen once. Points on this clone: The antigen is not known.

The chain recombines TRBV20-1 with TRBJ2-1; TRBD2 agrees at 8 bases. The origin of this receptor is an adult who received the AZD1222 COVID-19 vaccine. The source was peripheral blood, collected 28 days after the second AZD1222 dose. CDR3 sequence (DNA): TGCAGTGCTAGTGTGCGGGAGGCCTACAATGAGCAGTTCTTC. This gives the protein CSASVREAYNEQFF.